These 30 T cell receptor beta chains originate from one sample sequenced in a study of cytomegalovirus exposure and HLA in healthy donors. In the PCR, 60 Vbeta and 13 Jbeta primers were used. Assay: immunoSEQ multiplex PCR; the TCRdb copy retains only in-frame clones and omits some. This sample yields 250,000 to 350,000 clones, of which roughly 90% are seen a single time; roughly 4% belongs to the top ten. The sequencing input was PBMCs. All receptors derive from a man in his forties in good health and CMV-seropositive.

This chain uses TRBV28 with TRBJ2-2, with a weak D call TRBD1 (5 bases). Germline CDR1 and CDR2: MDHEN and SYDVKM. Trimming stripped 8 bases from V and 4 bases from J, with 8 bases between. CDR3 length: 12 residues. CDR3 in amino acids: CASQGATGELFF. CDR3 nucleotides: TGTGCCAGCCAAGGGGCCACCGGGGAGCTGTTTTTT.

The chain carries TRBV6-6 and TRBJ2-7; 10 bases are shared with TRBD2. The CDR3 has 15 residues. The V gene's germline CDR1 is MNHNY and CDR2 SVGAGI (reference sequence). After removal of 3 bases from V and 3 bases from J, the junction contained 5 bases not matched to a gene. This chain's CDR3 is CASSYPGTSDYEQYF. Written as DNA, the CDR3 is TGTGCCAGCAGTTATCCCGGGACTAGCGACTACGAGCAGTACTTC.

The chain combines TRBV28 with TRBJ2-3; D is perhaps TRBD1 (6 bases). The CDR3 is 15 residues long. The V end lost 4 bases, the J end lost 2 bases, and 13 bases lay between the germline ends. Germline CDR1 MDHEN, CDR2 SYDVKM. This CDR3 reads CASSSRDTSTDTQYF. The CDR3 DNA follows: TGTGCCAGCAGTTCTCGGGACACCTCCACAGATACGCAGTATTTT.

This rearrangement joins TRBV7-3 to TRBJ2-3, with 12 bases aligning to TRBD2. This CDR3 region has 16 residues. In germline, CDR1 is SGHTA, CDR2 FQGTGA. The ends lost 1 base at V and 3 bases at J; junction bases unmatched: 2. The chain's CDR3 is CASSLRLAGVTDTQYF. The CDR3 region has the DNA TGTGCCAGCAGCTTAAGACTAGCGGGAGTGACAGATACGCAGTATTTT. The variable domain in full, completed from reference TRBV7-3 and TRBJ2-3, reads GAGVSQTPSNKVTEKGKYVELRCDPISGHTALYWYRQSLGQGPEFLIYFQGTGAADDSGLPNDRFFAVRPEGSVSTLKIQRTERGDSAVYLCASSLRLAGVTDTQYFGPGTRLTVL.

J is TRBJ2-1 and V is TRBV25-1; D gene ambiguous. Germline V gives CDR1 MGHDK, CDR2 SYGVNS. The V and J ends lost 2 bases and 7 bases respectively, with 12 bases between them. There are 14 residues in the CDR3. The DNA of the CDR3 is TGTGCCAGCAGTGAAAAGAGGCTTCGGAATGAGCAGTTCTTC. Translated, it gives CASSEKRLRNEQFF.

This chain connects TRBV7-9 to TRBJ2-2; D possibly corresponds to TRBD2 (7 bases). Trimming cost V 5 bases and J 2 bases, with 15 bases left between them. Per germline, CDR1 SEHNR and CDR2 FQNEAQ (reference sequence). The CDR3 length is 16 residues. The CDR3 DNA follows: TGTGCCAGCAGCCAAAGGGGAGGGGGTAACACCGGGGAGCTGTTTTTT. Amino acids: CASSQRGGGNTGELFF.

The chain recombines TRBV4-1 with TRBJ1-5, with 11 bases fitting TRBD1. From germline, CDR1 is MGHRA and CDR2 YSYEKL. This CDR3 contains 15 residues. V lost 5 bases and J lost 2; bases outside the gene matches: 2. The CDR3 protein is CASSGGQGGNQPQHF. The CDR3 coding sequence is TGCGCCAGCAGCGGGGGACAGGGGGGCAATCAGCCCCAGCATTTT.

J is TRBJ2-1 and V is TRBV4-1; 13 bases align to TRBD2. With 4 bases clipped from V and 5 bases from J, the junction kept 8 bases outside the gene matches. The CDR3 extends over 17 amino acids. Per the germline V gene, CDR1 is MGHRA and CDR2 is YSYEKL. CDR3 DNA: TGCGCCAGCAGCCGCTGGCCAGGGACTAGCGGGAACAATGAGCAGTTCTTC. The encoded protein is CASSRWPGTSGNNEQFF.

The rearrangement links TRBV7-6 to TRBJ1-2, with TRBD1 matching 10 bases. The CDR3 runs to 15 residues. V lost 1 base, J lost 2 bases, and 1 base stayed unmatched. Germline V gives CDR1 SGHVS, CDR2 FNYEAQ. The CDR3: CASSLGGQGNYGYTF. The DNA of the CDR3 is TGTGCCAGCAGCTTAGGGGGACAGGGGAACTATGGCTACACCTTC.

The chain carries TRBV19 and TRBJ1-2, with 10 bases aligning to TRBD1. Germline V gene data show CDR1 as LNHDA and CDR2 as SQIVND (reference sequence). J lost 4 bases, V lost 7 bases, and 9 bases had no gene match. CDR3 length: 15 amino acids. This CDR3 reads CASTGRDRGSYGYTF. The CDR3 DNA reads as TGTGCCAGTACCGGGAGGGACAGGGGAAGCTATGGCTACACCTTC.

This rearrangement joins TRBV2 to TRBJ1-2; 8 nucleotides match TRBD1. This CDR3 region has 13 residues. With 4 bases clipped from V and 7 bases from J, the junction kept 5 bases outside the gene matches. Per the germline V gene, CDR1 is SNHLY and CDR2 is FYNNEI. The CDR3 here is CASSVDRAAGYTF. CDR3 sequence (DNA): TGTGCCAGCAGTGTGGACAGGGCCGCTGGCTACACCTTC. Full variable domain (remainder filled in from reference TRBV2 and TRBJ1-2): EPEVTQTPSHQVTQMGQEVILRCVPISNHLYFYWYRQILGQKVEFLVSFYNNEISEKSEIFDDQFSVERPDGSNFTLKIRSTKLEDSAMYFCASSVDRAAGYTFGSGTRLTVV.

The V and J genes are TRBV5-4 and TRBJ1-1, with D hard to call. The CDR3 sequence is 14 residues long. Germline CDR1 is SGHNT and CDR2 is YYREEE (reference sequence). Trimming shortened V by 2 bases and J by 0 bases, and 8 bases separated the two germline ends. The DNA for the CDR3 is TGTGCCAGCAGCTTCGGTATATTGAACACTGAAGCTTTCTTT. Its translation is CASSFGILNTEAFF.

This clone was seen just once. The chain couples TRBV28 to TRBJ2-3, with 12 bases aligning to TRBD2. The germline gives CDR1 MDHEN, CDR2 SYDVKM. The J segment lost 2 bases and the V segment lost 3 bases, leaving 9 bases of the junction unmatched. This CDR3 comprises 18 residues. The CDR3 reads CASSFGGASGRDTDTQYF. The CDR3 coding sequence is TGTGCCAGCAGTTTCGGAGGGGCTAGCGGGAGGGACACAGATACGCAGTATTTT.

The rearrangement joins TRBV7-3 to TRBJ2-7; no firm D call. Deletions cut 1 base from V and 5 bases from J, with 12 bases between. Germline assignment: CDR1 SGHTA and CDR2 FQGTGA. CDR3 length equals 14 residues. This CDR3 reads CASSLSLRSDEQYF. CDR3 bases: TGTGCCAGCAGCTTAAGTTTGCGGTCCGACGAGCAGTACTTC.

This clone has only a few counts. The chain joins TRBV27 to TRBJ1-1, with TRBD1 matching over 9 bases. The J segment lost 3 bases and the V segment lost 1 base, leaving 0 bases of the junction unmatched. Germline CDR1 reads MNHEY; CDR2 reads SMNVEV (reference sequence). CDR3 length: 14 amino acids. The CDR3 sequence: CASSLWTGDTEAFF. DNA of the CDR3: TGTGCCAGCAGTTTATGGACAGGGGACACTGAAGCTTTCTTT.

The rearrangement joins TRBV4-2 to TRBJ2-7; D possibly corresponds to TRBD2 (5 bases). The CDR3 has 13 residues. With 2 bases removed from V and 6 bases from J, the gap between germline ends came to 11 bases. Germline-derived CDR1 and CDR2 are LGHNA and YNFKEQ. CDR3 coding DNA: TGTGCCAGCAGCCAACGCTTTAGCGCCGAGCAGTACTTC. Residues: CASSQRFSAEQYF.

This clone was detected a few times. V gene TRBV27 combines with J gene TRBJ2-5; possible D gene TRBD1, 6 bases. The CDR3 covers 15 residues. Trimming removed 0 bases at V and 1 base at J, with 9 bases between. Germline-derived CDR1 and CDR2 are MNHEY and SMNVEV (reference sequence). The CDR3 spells CASSLSRTVQETQYF. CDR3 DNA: TGTGCCAGCAGTTTATCAAGGACAGTCCAAGAGACCCAGTACTTC.

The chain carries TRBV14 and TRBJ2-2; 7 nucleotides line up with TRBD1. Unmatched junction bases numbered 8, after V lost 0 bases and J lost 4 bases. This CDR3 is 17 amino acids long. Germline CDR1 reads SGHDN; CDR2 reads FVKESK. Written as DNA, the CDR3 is TGTGCCAGCAGCCAAGATTACGACAGGGCCAGCACCGGGGAGCTGTTTTTT. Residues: CASSQDYDRASTGELFF.

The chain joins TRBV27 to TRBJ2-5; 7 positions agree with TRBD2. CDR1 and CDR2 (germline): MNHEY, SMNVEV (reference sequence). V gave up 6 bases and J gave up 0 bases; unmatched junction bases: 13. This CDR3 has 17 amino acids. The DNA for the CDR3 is TGTGCCAGCAGCCCCTTTGGCGGGAGTTTGTACCAAGAGACCCAGTACTTC. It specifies CASSPFGGSLYQETQYF.

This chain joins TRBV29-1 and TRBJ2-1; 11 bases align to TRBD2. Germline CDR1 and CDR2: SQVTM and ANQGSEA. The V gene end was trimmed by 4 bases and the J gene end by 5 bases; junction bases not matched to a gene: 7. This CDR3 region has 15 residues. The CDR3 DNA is TGCAGCGTTGGTCAAGGGACTAGCGGAAACAATGAGCAGTTCTTC. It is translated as CSVGQGTSGNNEQFF.

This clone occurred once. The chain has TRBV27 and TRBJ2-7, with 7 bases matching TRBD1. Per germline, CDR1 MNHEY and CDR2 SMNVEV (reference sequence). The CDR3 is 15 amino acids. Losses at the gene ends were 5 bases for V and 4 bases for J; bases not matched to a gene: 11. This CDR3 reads CASSPSDRVAYEQYF. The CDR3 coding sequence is TGTGCCAGCAGTCCCTCCGACAGGGTCGCGTACGAGCAGTACTTC.

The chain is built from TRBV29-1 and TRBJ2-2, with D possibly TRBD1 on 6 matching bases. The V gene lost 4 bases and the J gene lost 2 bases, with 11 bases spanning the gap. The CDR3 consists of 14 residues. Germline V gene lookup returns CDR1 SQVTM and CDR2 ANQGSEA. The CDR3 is CSVGADRNTGELFF. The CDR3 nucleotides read TGCAGCGTTGGCGCGGACAGAAACACCGGGGAGCTGTTTTTT.

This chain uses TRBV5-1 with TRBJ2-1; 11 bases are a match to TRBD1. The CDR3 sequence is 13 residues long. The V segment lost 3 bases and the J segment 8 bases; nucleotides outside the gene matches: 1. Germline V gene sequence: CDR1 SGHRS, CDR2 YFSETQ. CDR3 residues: CASSWTGGDEQFF. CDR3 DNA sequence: TGCGCCAGCAGCTGGACAGGGGGCGATGAGCAGTTCTTC.

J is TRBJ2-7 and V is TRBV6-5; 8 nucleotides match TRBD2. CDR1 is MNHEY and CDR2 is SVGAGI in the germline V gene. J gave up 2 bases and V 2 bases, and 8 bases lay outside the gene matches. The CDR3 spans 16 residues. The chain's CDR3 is CASSYNLAGQPYEQYF. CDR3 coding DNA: TGTGCCAGCAGTTACAACCTAGCGGGTCAACCCTACGAGCAGTACTTC.

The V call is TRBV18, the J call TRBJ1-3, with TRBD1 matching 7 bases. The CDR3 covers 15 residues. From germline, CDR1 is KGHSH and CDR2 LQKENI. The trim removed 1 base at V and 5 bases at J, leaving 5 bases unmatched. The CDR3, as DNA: TGTGCCAGCTCACCACTTGGACAGGAACGAAACACCATATATTTT. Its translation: CASSPLGQERNTIYF.

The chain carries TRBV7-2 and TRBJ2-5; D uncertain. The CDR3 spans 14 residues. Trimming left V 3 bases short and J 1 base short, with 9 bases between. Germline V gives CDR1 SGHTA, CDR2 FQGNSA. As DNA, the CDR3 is TGTGCCAGCAGCTTTACACCCATCCAAGAGACCCAGTACTTC. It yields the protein CASSFTPIQETQYF.

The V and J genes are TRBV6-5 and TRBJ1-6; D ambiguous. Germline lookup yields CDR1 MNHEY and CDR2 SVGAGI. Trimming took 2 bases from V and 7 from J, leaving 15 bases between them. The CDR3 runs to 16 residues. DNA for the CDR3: TGTGCCAGCAGTTACAGCGGGATTATTGGGAATTCACCCCTCCACTTT. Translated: CASSYSGIIGNSPLHF.

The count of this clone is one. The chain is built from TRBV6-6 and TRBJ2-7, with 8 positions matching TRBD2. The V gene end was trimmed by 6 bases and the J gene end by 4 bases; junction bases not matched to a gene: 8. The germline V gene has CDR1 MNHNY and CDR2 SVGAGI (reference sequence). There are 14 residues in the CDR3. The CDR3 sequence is CASRDSGGKYEQYF. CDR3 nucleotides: TGTGCCAGCAGAGACTCGGGGGGGAAATACGAGCAGTACTTC.

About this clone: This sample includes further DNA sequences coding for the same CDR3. CDR3 loop: CASSSGQGGNQPQHF. The CDR3 bases are TGCGCCAGCAGCTCTGGACAGGGGGGCAATCAGCCCCAGCATTTT. The rearrangement joins TRBV5-1 to TRBJ1-5; 10 nucleotides align to TRBD1. V shed 3 bases and J 2 bases; nucleotides not matched to a gene: 2. CDR1 and CDR2 from the germline V gene are SGHRS and YFSETQ. CDR3 length equals 15 residues.

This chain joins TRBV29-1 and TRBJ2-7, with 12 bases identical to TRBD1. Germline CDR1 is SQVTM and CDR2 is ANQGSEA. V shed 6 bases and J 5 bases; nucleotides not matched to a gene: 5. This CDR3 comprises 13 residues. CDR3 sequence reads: CSVVGTGGDEQYF. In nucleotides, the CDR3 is TGCAGCGTGGTGGGGACAGGGGGCGACGAGCAGTACTTC.